This T cell receptor (beta chain) was identified in a study of circulating CD8 cells and anti-PD-1 response in melanoma. Study-wide context: Anti-PD-1 was first-line therapy for about 55% of the 13 patients.

Four subsets defined by PD-1 and/or TIGIT were sorted from live CD3+CD8+TCRalphabeta+ cells. The CDR3 loop spans 17 amino acids. Germline loops: CDR1 SGHKS, CDR2 YYEKEE (reference sequence). With V trimmed by 4 bases and J by 6 bases, 18 bases remained unmatched. By proportion, this clonotype is medium-sized. The antigen is unknown. TCR libraries were prepared from about 16 ng of total RNA with the QIAseq Immune Repertoire TCR panel. MiXCR was run by TCRdb on the reads, yielding one entry per CDR3 protein. The sample shows approximately 1,200 distinct CDR3 sequences, less than 7% of them seen only once. Whole-study findings and limits: Generally, no replicate experiments were performed. Clonotype sharing was highest between DPOS and TIGIT subsets. The cohort mixed treatment-naive and previously treated patients.

The origin of this receptor is a human donor with melanoma. Sequencing was performed on CD8+ T cells from PBMCs, taken at baseline or after one month of anti-PD-1 therapy (not recorded which). This rearrangement joins TRBV5-5 to TRBJ2-7, with 8 bases lining up with TRBD2. The CDR3 here is CASSQPRSGGVYLEQYF. The CDR3 DNA is TGTGCCAGCAGCCAGCCTCGGTCGGGAGGGGTCTATCTCGAGCAGTACTTC. The full variable domain, completed using reference TRBV5-5 and TRBJ2-7, is DAGVTQSPTHLIKTRGQQVTLRCSPISGHKSVSWYQQVLGQGPQFIFQYYEKEERGRGNFPDRFSARQFPNYSSELNVNALLLGDSALYLCASSQPRSGGVYLEQYFGPGTRLTVT.